Listed below are T cell receptor beta chains from one sample, sequenced in a study of OX40 agonist ivuxolimab in advanced cancers. Sequencing used immunoSEQ multiplex PCR; TCRdb keeps in-frame clones, though not all of them. The sample consists of 69,000 or so clones, about four fifths of them appearing once. The sequences come from CD4+ or CD8+ T cells sorted from blood, collected in a trial of the OX40 agonist ivuxolimab. The receptors stem from an adult with an advanced solid tumor such as melanoma, head and neck, liver or kidney cancer. The CDR3 runs from the conserved cysteine through the conserved F or W. The D gene is left open where the match is weak. Size tells how often a clone was seen (once, few, many) or the class of an expanded clone, and some rows leave it out.

d_call: -; v_call: TRBV28; j_call: TRBJ2-1; clone_size: -; cdr3_aa: CASSFPPFDRPLNEQFF; cdr3_nt: TGTGCCAGCAGTTTCCCCCCCTTTGACAGGCCCCTCAATGAGCAGTTCTTC
d_call: -; v_call: TRBV29-1; j_call: TRBJ2-7; clone_size: once; cdr3_aa: CSVVTGGGPYEQYF; cdr3_nt: TGCAGCGTAGTAACAGGGGGGGGTCCCTACGAGCAGTACTTC
d_call: TRBD1; v_call: TRBV28; j_call: TRBJ1-1; clone_size: -; cdr3_aa: CASSLPGTGNTEAFF; cdr3_nt: TGTGCCAGCAGTTTACCCGGGACAGGGAACACTGAAGCTTTCTTT
d_call: TRBD1; v_call: TRBV27; j_call: TRBJ2-7; clone_size: -; cdr3_aa: CASSSQGSYEQYF; cdr3_nt: TGTGCCAGCAGTTCACAGGGGTCCTACGAGCAGTACTTC
d_call: TRBD1; v_call: TRBV10-1; j_call: TRBJ2-2; clone_size: -; cdr3_aa: CASSESGTGNTGELFF; cdr3_nt: TGCGCCAGCAGTGAGTCTGGGACAGGGAACACCGGGGAGCTGTTTTTT
d_call: -; v_call: TRBV19; j_call: TRBJ2-1; clone_size: -; cdr3_aa: CASSITANNEQFF; cdr3_nt: TGTGCCAGTAGTATAACAGCTAACAATGAGCAGTTCTTC
d_call: TRBD2; v_call: TRBV4-1; j_call: TRBJ2-5; clone_size: -; cdr3_aa: CASSRAGTSGSYQETQYF; cdr3_nt: TGCGCCAGCAGCCGAGCCGGGACTAGCGGTTCCTACCAAGAGACCCAGTACTTC
d_call: TRBD2; v_call: TRBV19; j_call: TRBJ2-2; clone_size: -; cdr3_aa: CASPGGTGELFF; cdr3_nt: TGTGCCAGTCCGGGGGGGACCGGGGAGCTGTTTTTT
d_call: TRBD2; v_call: TRBV5-1; j_call: TRBJ2-7; clone_size: -; cdr3_aa: CASSLRGGGRAGDEQYF; cdr3_nt: TGCGCCAGCAGCTTGCGAGGCGGCGGGAGGGCCGGGGACGAGCAGTACTTC
d_call: -; v_call: TRBV18; j_call: TRBJ1-1; clone_size: -; cdr3_aa: CASSPLGSNTEAFF; cdr3_nt: TGTGCCAGCTCACCACTGGGATCGAACACTGAAGCTTTCTTT
d_call: TRBD2; v_call: TRBV9; j_call: TRBJ2-5; clone_size: -; cdr3_aa: CASSVAGLAGETQYF; cdr3_nt: TGTGCCAGCAGCGTAGCAGGACTAGCGGGAGAGACCCAGTACTTC
d_call: -; v_call: TRBV6-1; j_call: TRBJ1-2; clone_size: -; cdr3_aa: CASRVGQGYGYTF; cdr3_nt: TGTGCCAGCAGGGTAGGGCAGGGCTATGGCTACACCTTC
d_call: -; v_call: TRBV5-1; j_call: TRBJ2-3; clone_size: -; cdr3_aa: CASSLSPSDQSTDTQYF; cdr3_nt: TGCGCCAGCAGCTTGTCCCCCTCCGACCAAAGCACAGATACGCAGTATTTT
d_call: -; v_call: TRBV4-3; j_call: TRBJ1-3; clone_size: -; cdr3_aa: CASSQENAAVRGNTIYF; cdr3_nt: TGCGCCAGCAGCCAAGAAAACGCGGCAGTAAGAGGAAACACCATATATTTT
d_call: -; v_call: TRBV6-5; j_call: TRBJ1-3; clone_size: -; cdr3_aa: CASSYSLRGSGNTIYF; cdr3_nt: TGTGCCAGCAGTTACTCCCTACGGGGATCTGGAAACACCATATATTTT
d_call: TRBD1; v_call: TRBV4-2; j_call: TRBJ2-7; clone_size: -; cdr3_aa: CASSLEPGGDGYEQYF; cdr3_nt: TGTGCCAGCAGCTTGGAACCAGGGGGTGATGGCTACGAGCAGTACTTC
d_call: TRBD2; v_call: TRBV27; j_call: TRBJ2-1; clone_size: -; cdr3_aa: CASSLIGLAAYNEQFF; cdr3_nt: TGTGCCAGCAGTTTAATTGGTCTAGCGGCCTACAATGAGCAGTTCTTC
d_call: -; v_call: TRBV7-6; j_call: TRBJ2-5; clone_size: -; cdr3_aa: CASSPHTTGLGETQYF; cdr3_nt: TGTGCCAGCAGCCCACATACGACAGGATTGGGAGAGACCCAGTACTTC